The 12 T cell receptor beta chains reported below all come from one sample, sequenced in a study of CD8 T cells in ankylosing spondylitis. Study results and limitations: Apparently characteristic of ankylosing spondylitis blood was a TCR beta motif (roughly 8 highly homologous variants).

The antigens these receptors bind are not known. MiXCR, run by TCRdb on the 5' RACE reads, gives a single entry per CDR3 protein. Among roughly 700,000 distinct CDR3 sequences listed, roughly 20% were seen once. Material for sequencing was blood, either unsorted or a sorted T cell fraction (not recorded which). These receptor sequences come from a male donor with ankylosing spondylitis.

The CDR3: CASSRVASGTDTQYF. The CDR3 coding sequence is TGTGCCAGCAGCCGAGTTGCTTCCGGCACAGATACGCAGTATTTT. This chain uses TRBV3-1 with TRBJ2-3, with D unclear. V was pared by 4 bases and J by 1 base, with 12 bases between. The V gene's germline CDR1 is LGHDT and CDR2 YNNKEL (reference sequence). This CDR3 has 15 residues.

The J gene is TRBJ2-7, the V gene TRBV4-1; TRBD1 might be the D (5 bases). The germline gives CDR1 MGHRA, CDR2 YSYEKL. CDR3 length: 16 amino acids. Trimming removed 4 bases at V and 0 bases at J, with 16 bases between. The CDR3 is CASSLHQSDSSYEQYF. The CDR3 DNA reads TGCGCCAGCAGCCTACATCAGAGTGACAGCTCCTACGAGCAGTACTTC.

The chain is built from TRBV30 and TRBJ1-6, with D hard to call. This CDR3 has 16 residues. Trimming removed 0 bases from V and 0 bases from J, with 9 bases in between. Germline lookup yields CDR1 GTSNPN and CDR2 SVGIG (reference sequence). The chain's CDR3 is CAWSVSTSSYNSPLHF. CDR3 nucleotide sequence: TGTGCCTGGAGTGTAAGCACGAGCTCCTATAATTCACCCCTCCACTTT.

This sequence joins TRBV5-1 and TRBJ1-3; possibly TRBD1 for D (5 bases). CDR1 and CDR2 from the germline V gene are SGHRS and YFSETQ. V gave up 3 bases and J gave up 3 bases, with 16 bases separating them. This CDR3 region has 16 residues. CDR3 DNA: TGCGCCAGCAGCTGGGGACGGCCCGGGGGTGGAAACACCATATATTTT. Translating gives CASSWGRPGGGNTIYF.

This clonotype was counted between two and nine times. This chain uses TRBV20-1 with TRBJ1-2; D unresolved. The germline V gene has CDR1 DFQATT and CDR2 SNEGSKA (reference sequence). The CDR3 loop spans 14 amino acids. V was shortened by 6 bases and J by 3 bases, with 17 bases between the two germline ends. CDR3 nucleotide sequence: TGCAGTGCCTATTCTGGTTACGGGGACTATGGCTACACCTTC. Protein: CSAYSGYGDYGYTF.

The genes are TRBV5-1 and TRBJ2-5; 7 bases fit TRBD2. The germline gives CDR1 SGHRS, CDR2 YFSETQ. This CDR3 is built from 15 residues. The V gene end was trimmed by 0 bases and the J gene end by 4 bases; junction bases not matched to a gene: 6. This CDR3 is CASSLAVTGGETQYF. DNA for the CDR3: TGCGCCAGCAGCTTGGCCGTCACGGGAGGAGAGACCCAGTACTTC.

The chain has TRBV27 and TRBJ2-3, with 12 bases identical to TRBD1. This CDR3 comprises 16 residues. CDR1 is MNHEY and CDR2 is SMNVEV in the germline V gene (reference sequence). The ends lost 5 bases at V and 3 bases at J; junction bases unmatched: 6. The CDR3: CASSAGTGGPTDTQYF. The CDR3 DNA sequence: TGTGCCAGCAGTGCCGGGACAGGGGGCCCGACAGATACGCAGTATTTT.

This clonotype was recorded a few times. This chain links TRBV4-3 with TRBJ2-7; no definite D call. V was trimmed by 0 bases and J by 3 bases, leaving 6 bases between them. This CDR3 is built from 13 residues. Germline CDR1 is LGHNA and CDR2 is YSLEER. In nucleotides, the CDR3 is TGCGCCAGCAGCCAAGATCTCGTCTACGAGCAGTACTTC. Protein product: CASSQDLVYEQYF.

This chain connects TRBV25-1 to TRBJ2-7; 8 positions agree with TRBD1. The CDR3 extends over 13 amino acids. Unmatched junction bases numbered 7, after V lost 6 bases and J lost 6 bases. Germline loops: CDR1 MGHDK, CDR2 SYGVNS. The CDR3 sequence is CASSPTGVVEQYF. In DNA form, the CDR3 reads TGTGCCAGCAGCCCGACAGGGGTGGTCGAGCAGTACTTC.

This chain connects TRBV5-1 to TRBJ2-6, with 11 bases fitting TRBD1. The germline V gene encodes CDR1 SGHRS and CDR2 YFSETQ. The CDR3 is made up of 17 amino acids. V trimming: 4 bases; J trimming: 2 bases; junction bases outside the gene matches: 5. The CDR3: CASSPRTGGAGANVLTF. The CDR3 DNA is TGCGCCAGCAGCCCCCGGACAGGGGGCGCTGGGGCCAACGTCCTGACTTTC.

This clonotype was observed a handful of times. This chain joins TRBV2 and TRBJ2-3; D possibly corresponds to TRBD2 (5 bases). V shed 1 base and J shed 6 bases, with 14 bases lying between them. The length of the CDR3 is 15 residues. The germline gives CDR1 SNHLY, CDR2 FYNNEI. The CDR3 loop reads CASSEGLASGDTQYF. For the CDR3, the DNA is TGTGCCAGCAGTGAAGGGCTAGCCTCCGGGGATACGCAGTATTTT. Combining the CDR3 with reference TRBV2 and TRBJ2-3 gives the whole variable domain EPEVTQTPSHQVTQMGQEVILRCVPISNHLYFYWYRQILGQKVEFLVSFYNNEISEKSEIFDDQFSVERPDGSNFTLKIRSTKLEDSAMYFCASSEGLASGDTQYFGPGTRLTVL.

The chain employs TRBV30 and TRBJ2-1; D is ambiguous. The CDR3 consists of 13 residues. Germline V CDR1 and CDR2: GTSNPN, SVGIG (reference sequence). Trimming took 4 bases from V and 6 from J, leaving 13 bases between them. In DNA, the CDR3 is TGTGCCTGGACCCTTGGCAGGATCAATGAGCAGTTCTTC. It specifies CAWTLGRINEQFF. The full variable domain, in which reference TRBV30 and TRBJ2-1 provide the parts outside the CDR3, is SQTIHQWPATLVQPVGSPLSLECTVEGTSNPNLYWYRQAAGRGLQLLFYSVGIGQISSEVPQNLSASRPQDRQFILSSKKLLLSDSGFYLCAWTLGRINEQFFGPGTRLTVL.